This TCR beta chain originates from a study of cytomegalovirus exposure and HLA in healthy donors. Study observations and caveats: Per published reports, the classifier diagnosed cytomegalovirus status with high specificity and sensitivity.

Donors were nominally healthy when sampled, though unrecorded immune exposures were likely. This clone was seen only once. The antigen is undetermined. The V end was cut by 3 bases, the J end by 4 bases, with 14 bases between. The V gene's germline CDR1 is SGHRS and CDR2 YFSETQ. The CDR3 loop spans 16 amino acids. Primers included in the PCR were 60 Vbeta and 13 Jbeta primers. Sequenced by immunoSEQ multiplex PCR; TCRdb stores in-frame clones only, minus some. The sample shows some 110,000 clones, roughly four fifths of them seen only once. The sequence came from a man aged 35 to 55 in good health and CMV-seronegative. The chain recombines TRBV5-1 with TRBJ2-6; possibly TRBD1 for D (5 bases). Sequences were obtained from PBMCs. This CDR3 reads CASSSQGNTGANVLTF. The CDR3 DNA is TGCGCCAGCAGCTCCCAGGGAAACACCGGGGCCAACGTCCTGACTTTC.